A single count supports the clone carrying this T cell receptor beta chain. V was shortened by 4 bases and J by 5 bases, with 14 bases between the two germline ends. The length of the CDR3 is 14 residues. The V gene's germline CDR1 is SGHTA and CDR2 FQGNSA. Per the original methods: It was from reference gene primer amplification that nucleated cell counts were estimated. Sequencing used immunoSEQ multiplex PCR; TCRdb keeps in-frame clones, though not all of them. That table supplies the V and J calls and clone size; D and trimming were determined from the DNA. The sample has approximately 210,000 clones, 86% seen once. The data are from a study of blood T cell repertoires in COVID-19.

Sequenced material: peripheral blood. The TCR comes from a man between 25 and 39 years old who had recovered from COVID-19. J is TRBJ1-1 and V is TRBV7-2; possibly TRBD1 for D (5 bases). CDR3 in amino acids: CASSSQGGRTEAFF. CDR3 sequence (DNA): TGTGCCAGCAGCTCTCAGGGAGGAAGGACTGAAGCTTTCTTT.